The source of this T cell receptor (beta chain) is a study of T cell repertoires in cytomegalovirus infection. Study outcomes and limitations: Carriers of CMV and the relevant HLA type were discriminated by public TCR beta frequency.

In TCRdb, the reads were re-called with MiXCR into one record per CDR3 protein. The data hold some 600,000 distinct CDR3 sequences, with roughly 26% observed a single time. This clonotype was counted a few times. Its antigen is not known. The receptor comes from a human donor in good health (CMV status not recorded). Some clones in this sample may be carry-over from other donors' samples. The specimen was CD8+ T cells from PBMCs.

CDR3 in DNA: TGTGCCAGCAGTCCTTCTTCCGGGACAGGGGCATACAGCACCGGGGAGCTGTTTTTT. Protein sequence: CASSPSSGTGAYSTGELFF. The rearrangement uses TRBV6-5 and TRBJ2-2, with 10 bases matching TRBD1. Germline V gene sequence: CDR1 MNHEY, CDR2 SVGAGI. The CDR3 has 19 residues. After removal of 5 bases from V and 4 bases from J, the junction contained 16 bases not matched to a gene.